The 26 T cell receptor beta chains below all came from one sample that was sequenced in a study of regulatory T cells in long-lasting Graves disease. Investigators prepared the TCR beta libraries by applying iRepertoire HTBI primers and Arm-PCR of CDR3 regions. TCRdb redid the calling of the multiplex PCR reads with MiXCR, one entry per CDR3 protein. Of 550,000 to 700,000 distinct CDR3 sequences listed, roughly 16% were seen once; the top ten hold more than 10%. As to time point: newly diagnosed GD, antithyroid drugs for less than 3 months. Extracted RNA from PBMCs served as the source of the TCR library. The sample was also linked to a second study, of T cells in Graves' hyperthyroidism and ophthalmopathy.

The starting material was peripheral blood mononuclear cells (PBMCs), obtained at new diagnosis, from a patient treated with antithyroid drugs. The origin of the receptors is a man between 18 and 35 years old with Graves disease.

This clonotype was recorded many times. J is TRBJ2-1 and V is TRBV2, with a possible D match to TRBD1 (6 bases). V was pared by 10 bases and J by 3 bases, with 16 bases between. Germline CDR1 SNHLY, CDR2 FYNNEI. The CDR3 loop spans 14 amino acids. The CDR3 region is CATKPQGFYNEQFF. The CDR3 coding sequence is TGTGCCACCAAACCCCAGGGGTTCTACAATGAGCAGTTCTTC.

In DNA, the CDR3 is TGTGCCAGCAGTTTATCGGGGACTCCCGAAGCTTTCTTT. This codes for CASSLSGTPEAFF. This rearrangement joins TRBV27 to TRBJ1-1, with D maybe TRBD1 (5 bases). The CDR3 is made up of 13 amino acids. Trimming removed 0 bases at V and 8 bases at J, with 10 bases between. Germline V gene data show CDR1 as MNHEY and CDR2 as SMNVEV (reference sequence).

This clonotype was observed at least ten times. This chain joins TRBV7-8 and TRBJ2-3; D is uncertain. CDR1 is SGHVS, CDR2 FQNEAQ, per germline. V lost 1 base, J lost 3 bases, and 11 bases lay in between. The CDR3 runs to 15 residues. CDR3: CASSLEGYRTDTQYF. CDR3 DNA: TGTGCCAGCAGCTTAGAAGGTTATCGAACAGATACGCAGTATTTT.

This chain links TRBV4-1 with TRBJ2-5, with no clear D. Looked up from germline, CDR1 is MGHRA and CDR2 is YSYEKL. This CDR3 has 16 residues. The V gene lost 1 base and the J gene lost 2 bases, with 14 bases spanning the gap. CDR3 amino acids: CASSQVGKIPQETQYF. DNA of the CDR3: TGCGCCAGCAGCCAAGTGGGCAAAATTCCGCAAGAGACCCAGTACTTC.

V gene TRBV5-6 combines with J gene TRBJ2-1, with no clear D. The CDR3 runs 14 residues. V was shortened by 10 bases and J by 1 base, with 15 bases between the two germline ends. Germline assignment: CDR1 SGHDT and CDR2 YYEEEE. The CDR3: CAVSGRRSYNEQFF. As DNA, the CDR3 is TGTGCCGTCAGTGGAAGGAGATCCTACAATGAGCAGTTCTTC. The whole variable domain, remainder taken from reference TRBV5-6 and TRBJ2-1, is DAGVTQSPTHLIKTRGQQVTLRCSPKSGHDTVSWYQQALGQGPQFIFQYYEEEERQRGNFPDRFSGHQFPNYSSELNVNALLLGDSALYLCAVSGRRSYNEQFFGPGTRLTVL.

This chain connects TRBV6-1 to TRBJ2-2, with 11 bases lining up with TRBD2. Germline CDR1 MNHNS, CDR2 SASEGT. J gave up 8 bases and V 0 bases, and 11 bases lay outside the gene matches. This CDR3 spans 18 amino acids. The CDR3 region has the DNA TGTGCCAGCAGTGAAGCCCCACTAGCGGGAGTGCTGATTGGGGAGCTGTTTTTT. It yields the protein CASSEAPLAGVLIGELFF.

As concerns this clonotype: At one of its ends the junction is not consistent with the germline gene, which may arise from a read error. CDR3 bases: TGTGCCGGTAGTATCATGACTACTAGCTCCTACAATGAGCAGTTCTTC. Translated, it gives CAGSIMTTSSYNEQFF. The chain has TRBV19 and TRBJ2-1; D possibly corresponds to TRBD2 (5 bases). The CDR3 loop spans 16 amino acids. CDR1 LNHDA and CDR2 SQIVND come from the germline V gene (reference sequence). Full variable domain (outside the CDR3, taken from reference TRBV19 and TRBJ2-1): DGGITQSPKYLFRKEGQNVTLSCEQNLNHDAMYWYRQDPGQGLRLIYYSQIVNDFQKGDIAEGYSVSREKKESFPLTVTSAQKNPTAFYLCAGSIMTTSSYNEQFFGPGTRLTVL.

The chain recombines TRBV10-3 with TRBJ2-3; TRBD2 matches 11 bases. V trimming: 0 bases; J trimming: 8 bases; junction bases outside the gene matches: 10. Germline loops: CDR1 ENHRY, CDR2 SYGVKD. The CDR3 totals 17 residues. The CDR3 DNA sequence: TGTGCCATCAGTGAGTCGGGTAGCGGGAGGGCCTATACTACGCAGTATTTT. Translated, it gives CAISESGSGRAYTTQYF.

In this sample, this clonotype turned up many times. This chain uses TRBV2 with TRBJ2-7, with D maybe TRBD1 (6 bases). The V and J ends lost 8 bases and 3 bases respectively, with 17 bases between them. The germline V gene has CDR1 SNHLY and CDR2 FYNNEI. The CDR3 totals 14 residues. The CDR3 reads CASAGGRGLYEQYF. As DNA, the CDR3 is TGTGCCAGCGCGGGCGGCAGGGGTCTCTACGAGCAGTACTTC.

In this sample, this clonotype turned up many times. In DNA form, the CDR3 reads TGTGCCTGGAGTGTAGTCCCAGGCCGCCGCCCTCTAGCCAAAAACATTCAGTACTTC. It encodes CAWSVVPGRRPLAKNIQYF. The chain couples TRBV30 to TRBJ2-4; no clear D. The CDR3 has 19 amino acids. Trimming removed 0 bases from V and 0 bases from J, with 21 bases in between. Germline V gene sequence: CDR1 GTSNPN, CDR2 SVGIG (reference sequence). The whole variable domain, filled in from reference TRBV30 and TRBJ2-4, reads SQTIHQWPATLVQPVGSPLSLECTVEGTSNPNLYWYRQAAGRGLQLLFYSVGIGQISSEVPQNLSASRPQDRQFILSSKKLLLSDSGFYLCAWSVVPGRRPLAKNIQYFGAGTRLSVL.

This clonotype showed up just a few times. The chain combines TRBV14 with TRBJ2-7; 13 bases match TRBD2. The germline CDR1 and CDR2 sequences are SGHDN and FVKESK. J gave up 7 bases and V 4 bases, and 7 bases lay outside the gene matches. The CDR3 spans 15 residues. The CDR3: CASSLGLAGVEEQYF. The DNA for the CDR3 is TGTGCCAGCAGCCTAGGACTAGCGGGAGTGGAAGAGCAGTACTTC.

In this sample, this clonotype turned up many times. This rearrangement joins TRBV20-1 to TRBJ2-3; 8 bases are a match to TRBD2. J was trimmed by 6 bases and V by 0 bases; bases with no gene match: 8. The CDR3 extends over 15 amino acids. The germline gives CDR1 DFQATT, CDR2 SNEGSKA (reference sequence). The CDR3 bases are TGCAGTGCTAGAGAGTTTACGGGAGGGCCTGATACGCAGTATTTT. Protein product: CSAREFTGGPDTQYF.

In its sample, this clonotype was seen a few times. This chain connects TRBV7-6 to TRBJ2-1, with 8 bases identical to TRBD2. Germline V gives CDR1 SGHVS, CDR2 FNYEAQ. V shed 3 bases, J shed 0 bases, and the junction held 10 bases outside the gene matches. CDR3 length equals 18 residues. CDR3 in DNA: TGTGCCAGCAGCTTTCCTAGCGGGTTGGCCTTCTCCTACAATGAGCAGTTCTTC. Encoded protein: CASSFPSGLAFSYNEQFF. Full variable domain (rest looked up from reference TRBV7-6 and TRBJ2-1): GAGVSQSPRYKVTKRGQDVALRCDPISGHVSLYWYRQALGQGPEFLTYFNYEAQQDKSGLPNDRFSAERPEGSISTLTIQRTEQRDSAMYRCASSFPSGLAFSYNEQFFGPGTRLTVL.

The chain joins TRBV3-1 to TRBJ2-7; D remains unclear. There are 12 residues in the CDR3. V lost 3 bases to trimming and J lost 7 bases, with 10 bases between them. Germline V CDR1 and CDR2: LGHDT, YNNKEL (reference sequence). The CDR3 is CASSQELTEQYF. CDR3 DNA sequence: TGTGCCAGCAGCCAGGAGTTGACGGAGCAGTACTTC.

In DNA, the CDR3 is TGCAGTGCTTCCGGACTAGCGGGAGACAACGAGCAGTACTTC. Translation: CSASGLAGDNEQYF. This chain links TRBV20-1 with TRBJ2-7; 13 bases align to TRBD2. Germline V lookup: CDR1 DFQATT, CDR2 SNEGSKA (reference sequence). The trim removed 5 bases at V and 5 bases at J, leaving 6 bases unmatched. This CDR3 comprises 14 residues.

This clonotype was counted ten times or more. The gene calls are TRBV20-1 and TRBJ2-1, with 10 positions matching TRBD2. Germline CDR1 DFQATT, CDR2 SNEGSKA (reference sequence). This CDR3 contains 16 residues. The ends lost 5 bases at V and 2 bases at J; junction bases unmatched: 9. This chain's CDR3 is CSASSGLADPYNEQFF. CDR3 nucleotides: TGCAGTGCTTCCAGCGGACTAGCGGACCCCTACAATGAGCAGTTCTTC.

V and J are TRBV27 and TRBJ2-6; TRBD1 matches at 9 bases. V was pared by 6 bases and J by 1 base, with 1 base of the junction left unmatched. The germline V gene has CDR1 MNHEY and CDR2 SMNVEV (reference sequence). The CDR3 sequence is 15 residues long. For the CDR3, the DNA is TGTGCCAGCAGGGGACAGGGATCTGGGGCCAACGTCCTGACTTTC. Translation gives CASRGQGSGANVLTF.

A remark on this clonotype: This may arise from a read error, as a much more abundant clone is one base away. No DNA is shown, since the ends of the CDR3 on it are uncertain; the CDR3 is the one TCRdb lists. V usage is TRBV6-1 and J usage is TRBJ1-2; the table's D call, TRBD1, has no DNA check behind it. Germline V gene lookup returns CDR1 MNHNS and CDR2 SASEGT. The CDR3 numbers 14 amino acids, ends counted. The CDR3 spells CASSEEGWGYGNTF.

About this clonotype itself: This may come from a read error, since a much larger clone is one base off. Because it lacks the conserved phenylalanine or tryptophan at the end, this CDR3 is likely a read error. This chain joins TRBV7-2 and TRBJ2-7, with 7 bases fitting TRBD2. The CDR3 spans 14 residues. Per germline, CDR1 SGHTA and CDR2 FQGNSA. With V trimmed by 3 bases and J by 2 bases, 4 bases remained unmatched. The CDR3 here is CASSFAAGAYEQYS. CDR3 nucleotides: TGTGCCAGCAGCTTCGCGGCGGGAGCCTACGAGCAGTACTCC.

As to this clonotype: The junction and the germline gene differ at one end; a read error may be behind it. This chain uses TRBV7-3 with TRBJ2-1; no firm D call. The CDR3 is 16 amino acids. The V gene's germline CDR1 is SGHTA and CDR2 FQGTGA. CDR3 region: CASSLVGESSYDEQFF. CDR3 coding DNA: TGTGCCAGCAGCTTAGTCGGAGAAAGCTCCTACGATGAGCAGTTCTTC.

The V gene is TRBV7-9, the J gene TRBJ2-2; TRBD2 aligns across 11 bases. Losses at the gene ends were 4 bases for V and 0 bases for J; bases not matched to a gene: 4. CDR1 and CDR2 from the germline V gene are SEHNR and FQNEAQ (reference sequence). There are 17 residues in the CDR3. The CDR3 region has the DNA TGTGCCAGCAGCTCGACTAGCGGGAAGACGAACACCGGGGAGCTGTTTTTT. This translates into CASSSTSGKTNTGELFF. Supplemented by reference TRBV7-9 and TRBJ2-2, the full variable domain reads DTGVSQNPRHKITKRGQNVTFRCDPISEHNRLYWYRQTLGQGPEFLTYFQNEAQLEKSRLLSDRFSAERPKGSFSTLEIQRTEQGDSAMYLCASSSTSGKTNTGELFFGEGSRLTVL.

This clonotype has more than one count but fewer than ten. The V call is TRBV5-4, the J call TRBJ1-2; 10 bases fit TRBD1. Germline V gene sequence: CDR1 SGHNT, CDR2 YYREEE (reference sequence). This CDR3 has 15 residues. Trimming cost V 3 bases and J 4 bases; bases outside gene matches: 6. The DNA of the CDR3 is TGTGCCAGCAGCTGGAGGGGACAGGGGCTCTATGGCTACACCTTC. Its protein product is CASSWRGQGLYGYTF.

This clonotype was picked up many times. The chain recombines TRBV6-5 with TRBJ2-2, with D possibly TRBD1 on 5 matching bases. Germline lookup yields CDR1 MNHEY and CDR2 SVGAGI. This CDR3 is 15 amino acids long. Trimming cost V 2 bases and J 2 bases, with 9 bases left between them. The CDR3 sequence: CASSYPQGNTGELFF. The CDR3 nucleotides read TGTGCCAGCAGTTACCCGCAGGGAAACACCGGGGAGCTGTTTTTT.

This clonotype was detected only a few times. The V call is TRBV12-5, the J call TRBJ2-1, with unresolved D. Germline V CDR1 and CDR2: LGHNT, FRNRAP. The CDR3 totals 11 residues. V was clipped by 2 bases and J by 10 bases, with 6 bases between them. The CDR3 coding sequence is TGTGCTAGTGGTTTGTTCCCCGAGCAGTTCTTC. Translated, it gives CASGLFPEQFF.

The genes are TRBV7-9 and TRBJ1-1; D remains ambiguous. The ends were cut back, 3 bases at V and 6 bases at J, with 5 bases in the middle. The V gene's germline CDR1 is SEHNR and CDR2 FQNEAQ (reference sequence). The CDR3 sequence is 11 residues long. The CDR3 loop is CASSFVPEAFF. In nucleotides, the CDR3 is TGTGCCAGCAGCTTTGTACCTGAAGCTTTCTTT.

The table lists this clonotype with many counts. This chain uses TRBV30 with TRBJ2-7, with D maybe TRBD2 (6 bases). The CDR3 totals 13 residues. Looked up from germline, CDR1 is GTSNPN and CDR2 is SVGIG (reference sequence). V lost 4 bases, J lost 6 bases, and 16 bases lay in between. The CDR3 reads CAWTQGGFAEQYF. The CDR3 DNA reads TGTGCCTGGACCCAAGGAGGGTTTGCCGAGCAGTACTTC.